This T cell receptor (beta chain) was sequenced during a study of T cells after yellow fever vaccination. Study background: The fractions with low cell numbers were processed using SMART-Seq v4 Ultra Low Input.

This clonotype was recorded many times. The antigen remains unidentified. Study findings and constraints: Among all clonotypes, a small share was observed in both CD4 and CD8 compartments.

Universal primer sites and UMIs were introduced during 5'RACE template-switching synthesis of TCR cDNA. TCRdb re-derived calls from the 5' RACE reads in MiXCR, one entry per CDR3 protein. This sample has roughly 32,000 distinct CDR3 sequences, with under 4.5% found just once. The germline V gene has CDR1 SGDLS and CDR2 YYNGEE. The V and J ends lost 5 bases and 2 bases, in that order; junction bases with no gene match: 5. This CDR3 is built from 15 residues. The sequences come from CD8+ T cells sorted from PBMCs, collected 5 days after the yellow fever booster vaccination. The TCR originated in a man aged 25-45 years who received the YFV17D yellow fever vaccine. This rearrangement joins TRBV9 to TRBJ2-2, with TRBD2 identical over 8 bases. The CDR3 region is CASSGTSGNTGELFF. DNA for the CDR3: TGTGCCAGCAGTGGAACTAGCGGAAACACCGGGGAGCTGTTTTTT.